This T cell receptor (beta chain) appears in the sequencing data of a study of T-cell memory formation after mild COVID-19. In TCRdb, the 5' RACE reads were re-called with MiXCR into one record per CDR3 protein. In the table there are 65,000 to 90,000 distinct CDR3 sequences, roughly 12% of which are singletons. CDR3 length: 15 amino acids. The V gene's germline CDR1 is DFQATT and CDR2 SNEGSKA (reference sequence). V dropped 5 bases and J dropped 1 base, with 17 bases sitting between them. This receptor was identified in a man aged 18 to 30 who had mild COVID-19 (a few samples of this study predate the infection). Cell type and time point are not known. The chain combines TRBV20-1 with TRBJ1-1, with a possible D match to TRBD1 (5 bases). Material for sequencing was PBMCs or a T cell subset sorted from them (not recorded which). The CDR3 DNA is TGCAGTGCTCCCCCTTGGGGGAGAGCGAACACTGAAGCTTTCTTT. Translating it yields CSAPPWGRANTEAFF.